This T cell receptor beta chain was captured by sequencing in a study of post-analysis software for immune sequencing data. Whole-study context: The study covered relapsing-remitting, secondary progressive and progressive-relapsing courses of multiple sclerosis. Study-wide results and limits: There were a few TRBV segments more frequent in patients than controls, and TRBV5-6, TRBV5-1 and TRBV20-1 were among them. Compared against controls, patients with multiple sclerosis displayed significantly lower normalized Chao1 diversity. The F measure placed samples prepared in the same batch into strongly shared clusters.

The TCR beta cDNA libraries contained unique molecular identifiers. Researchers reported 400,000 to 550,000 cDNA molecules coming from around 1 to 9.1 million T cells. TCRdb reprocessed the PCR reads via MiXCR and lists one record per CDR3 protein. The data hold 600,000 to 750,000 distinct CDR3 sequences, with 59% observed a single time. This clonotype was recorded once. As yet, its antigen is unknown. This CDR3 has 11 residues. V lost 6 bases and J lost 6, with 7 bases in between. The sequence came from a girl aged 2 to 9 with multiple sclerosis. The sample comprised blood. This sequence joins TRBV12-3 or TRBV12-4 and TRBJ2-3; D is unresolved. CDR3 in amino acids: CASRLKDTQYF. The CDR3 bases are TGTGCCAGCAGGTTGAAGGATACGCAGTATTTT.